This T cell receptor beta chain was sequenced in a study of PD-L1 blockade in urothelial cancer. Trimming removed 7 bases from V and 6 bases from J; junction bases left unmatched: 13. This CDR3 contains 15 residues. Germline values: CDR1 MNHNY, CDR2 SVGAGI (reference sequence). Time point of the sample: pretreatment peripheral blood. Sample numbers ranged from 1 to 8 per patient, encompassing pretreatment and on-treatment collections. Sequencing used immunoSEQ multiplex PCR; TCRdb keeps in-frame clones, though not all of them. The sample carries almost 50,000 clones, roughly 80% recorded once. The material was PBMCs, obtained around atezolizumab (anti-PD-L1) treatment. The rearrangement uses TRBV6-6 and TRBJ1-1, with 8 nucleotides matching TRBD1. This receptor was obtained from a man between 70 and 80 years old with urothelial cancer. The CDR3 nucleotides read TGTGCCAGCACAACACAACAGGGGGGGGGCGCTGAAGCTTTCTTT. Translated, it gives CASTTQQGGGAEAFF.